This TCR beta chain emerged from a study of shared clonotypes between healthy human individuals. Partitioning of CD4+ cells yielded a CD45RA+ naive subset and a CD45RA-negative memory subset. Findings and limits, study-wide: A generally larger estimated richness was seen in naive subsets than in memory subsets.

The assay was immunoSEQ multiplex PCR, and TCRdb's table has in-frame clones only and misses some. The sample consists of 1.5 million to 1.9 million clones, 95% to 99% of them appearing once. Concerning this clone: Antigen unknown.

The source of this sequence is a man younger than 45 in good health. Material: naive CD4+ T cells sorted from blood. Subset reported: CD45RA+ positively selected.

CDR3 region: CASSRTKTGFETQYF. The CDR3 coding sequence is TGTGCCAGCTCACGGACCAAGACAGGGTTCGAGACCCAGTACTTC. V and J are TRBV18 and TRBJ2-5; 7 bases are shared with TRBD1. Per germline, CDR1 KGHSH and CDR2 LQKENI. The V and J ends lost 4 bases and 5 bases, in that order; junction bases with no gene match: 10. This CDR3 spans 15 amino acids.